What follows describes a single T cell receptor beta chain. Antigen specificity is unknown. The repertoire was sequenced with immunoSEQ multiplex PCR; TCRdb's copy has only in-frame clones and lacks some. The table records 2 million to 2.5 million clones, roughly 93% of them present only once. The data are from a study of shared clonotypes between healthy human individuals. General study points: Some clonotypes were shared by all four sorted-subset donors, while others were not shared. The non-shared ones had lower generation probabilities than the shared ones. Few donors limited the genetic and exposure-history diversity represented.

The CDR3 is made up of 15 amino acids. Germline-derived CDR1 and CDR2 are LNHDA and SQIVND (reference sequence). The V segment lost 6 bases and the J segment 6 bases; nucleotides outside the gene matches: 11. V gene TRBV19 combines with J gene TRBJ2-3, with TRBD1 identical over 8 bases. Sequenced: naive CD4+ T cells from PBMCs. Subset meaning: CD45RA+ positively selected. This receptor was taken from a man between 18 and 35 years old in good health. Some clones in this sample may be carry-over from other donors' samples. CDR3 in DNA: TGTGCCAGTAGAATGCGACGGCAGGGGGCGGATACGCAGTATTTT. Its translation is CASRMRRQGADTQYF.